The rows below give T cell receptor beta chains drawn from one sample of a study of T cell repertoires in cytomegalovirus infection. TCRdb redid the calling of the reads with MiXCR, one entry per CDR3 protein. The sample includes about 330,000 distinct CDR3 sequences, 8% to 9.5% of them seen just once. What was sequenced was PBMCs. These receptors came from a human donor in good health (CMV status not recorded). Some clones in this sample may be carry-over from other donors' samples. The CDR3 runs from the conserved cysteine through the conserved F or W. The order of the fields is D gene, J gene, clone size, V gene, CDR3 protein, CDR3 DNA. A D gene is named only where the DNA matches it firmly. Part of the rows lack a size; the others show once, few, many or a class for expanded clones.

TRBD1	TRBJ2-5	many	TRBV12-5	CASGLSGTGQETQYF	TGTGCTAGTGGTCTATCCGGGACAGGACAAGAGACCCAGTACTTC
-	TRBJ2-2	few	TRBV20-1	CSASGLFLGGTGELFF	TGCAGTGCTTCCGGGCTTTTCCTTGGTGGGACCGGGGAGCTGTTTTTT
-	TRBJ1-2	-	TRBV14	CASSQDLVHGYTF	TGTGCCAGCAGCCAAGATCTCGTCCATGGCTACACCTTC
-	TRBJ2-6	-	TRBV11-2	CASSLVGPRSSGANVLTF	TGTGCCAGCAGCTTAGTGGGACCGAGGAGCTCTGGGGCCAACGTCCTGACTTTC
TRBD1	TRBJ2-7	-	TRBV20-1	CSAPSGTGGNEQYF	TGCAGTGCTCCTTCCGGGACAGGGGGCAACGAGCAGTACTTC
-	TRBJ1-5	few	TRBV6-6	CASSPGEGGQPQHF	TGTGCCAGCAGCCCGGGGGAGGGCGGTCAGCCCCAGCATTTT
-	TRBJ2-7	-	TRBV28	CASSPWDIRYEQYF	TGTGCCAGCAGCCCATGGGACATTCGGTACGAGCAGTACTTC
-	TRBJ2-1	-	TRBV28	CASSFGRQYRYNEQFF	TGTGCCAGCAGTTTTGGCAGGCAGTACAGGTACAATGAGCAGTTCTTC
-	TRBJ1-1	many	TRBV7-3	CASSFSANTEAFF	TGTGCCAGCAGCTTCTCAGCGAACACTGAAGCTTTCTTT
-	TRBJ2-1	many	TRBV7-2	CASSFRGEQFF	TGTGCCAGCAGCTTTAGGGGTGAGCAGTTCTTC
-	TRBJ2-7	few	TRBV12-3/TRBV12-4	CASSPDSGFGVYEQYF	TGTGCCAGCAGTCCGGACAGCGGTTTCGGGGTTTACGAGCAGTACTTC
-	TRBJ1-1	few	TRBV6-1	CASSEKPNTEAFF	TGTGCCAGCAGTGAAAAGCCGAACACTGAAGCTTTCTTT
TRBD2	TRBJ2-7	many	TRBV7-2	CASSRTSGGASGYEQYF	TGTGCCAGCAGCCGAACTAGCGGGGGGGCGAGTGGCTACGAGCAGTACTTC
-	TRBJ1-1	-	TRBV20-1	CSARAGNTEAFF	TGCAGTGCTAGAGCCGGGAACACTGAAGCTTTCTTT
TRBD1	TRBJ1-2	few	TRBV12-3/TRBV12-4	CASSSTDRGQGGYTF	TGTGCCAGCAGTTCCACGGACAGGGGTCAAGGGGGCTACACCTTC
TRBD2	TRBJ2-1	few	TRBV5-1	CASSNGGVAINEQFF	TGCGCCAGCAGCAACGGGGGGGTAGCCATTAATGAGCAGTTCTTC
-	TRBJ2-5	many	TRBV7-9	CASSLDLNQETQYF	TGTGCCAGCAGCTTAGATCTTAACCAAGAGACCCAGTACTTC
TRBD1	TRBJ2-7	-	TRBV27	CASSLREGDSYNEQYF	TGTGCCAGCAGTTTAAGAGAGGGGGACAGCTACAATGAGCAGTACTTC
-	TRBJ2-7	many	TRBV7-8	CASSTEPGGEQYF	TGTGCCAGCAGCACGGAACCCGGTGGCGAGCAGTACTTC
TRBD1	TRBJ2-7	-	TRBV6-2/TRBV6-3	CASSYSGTDFYEQYF	TGTGCCAGCAGTTACTCCGGGACAGACTTCTACGAGCAGTACTTC
-	TRBJ1-1	-	TRBV6-6	CASSYSGENTEAFF	TGTGCCAGCAGTTACTCAGGAGAGAACACTGAAGCTTTCTTT
-	TRBJ2-7	few	TRBV6-2/TRBV6-3	CASSYSSRYQQYF	TGTGCCAGCAGTTACTCGAGCAGATACCAGCAGTACTTC
TRBD1	TRBJ1-4	many	TRBV20-1	CSAKSDRENEKLFF	TGCAGTGCTAAGTCAGACAGGGAGAATGAAAAACTGTTTTTT
-	TRBJ2-3	-	TRBV9	CASSAGGRTPHTQYF	TGTGCCAGCAGCGCCGGAGGACGGACCCCCCATACGCAGTATTTT
TRBD2	TRBJ2-5	-	TRBV11-2	CASSLDRSLAGGETQYF	TGTGCCAGCAGCTTAGATCGTAGCCTAGCGGGAGGAGAGACCCAGTACTTC
-	TRBJ1-2	many	TRBV7-2	CASSFGPANYGYTF	TGTGCCAGCAGCTTCGGACCCGCTAACTATGGCTACACCTTC
-	TRBJ2-5	-	TRBV29-1	CSVEDWETQYF	TGCAGCGTTGAAGATTGGGAGACCCAGTACTTC